The following is a TCR beta chain sequence with its context. Its matching antigen is unknown. The repertoire was sequenced with immunoSEQ multiplex PCR; TCRdb's copy has only in-frame clones and lacks some. Among over 130,000 clones listed, about 93% were seen once. This record comes from a study of CD4+ T cells in melanoma. Study results and limitations: In melanoma, neoantigen-specific CD4+ T cells reportedly differed in differentiation state. A reported correlation linked neoantigen-specific CD4+ T cells to CD8+, macrophage and B cell function.

There are 13 residues in the CDR3. With V trimmed by 3 bases and J by 9 bases, 2 bases remained unmatched. Germline lookup yields CDR1 LNHNV and CDR2 YYDKDF (reference sequence). The chain combines TRBV15 with TRBJ1-6; TRBD1 matches at 7 bases. The TCR sequence derives from a human donor with melanoma. CDR3 in DNA: TGTGCCACCAGCAGCGACAGGGCTTCACCCCTCCACTTT. It translates to CATSSDRASPLHF.